The 29 T cell receptor beta chains reported below all come from one sample, sequenced in a study of cytomegalovirus exposure and HLA in healthy donors. PCR amplification relied on 60 Vbeta primers (plus 13 Jbeta primers). Measured with immunoSEQ multiplex PCR; TCRdb has only the in-frame clones, and not every one. The sample has about 200,000 clones, approximately 82% seen once. The sequenced sample was PBMCs. The receptors derive from a man aged 18 to 35 in good health and CMV-seronegative.

The chain is built from TRBV19 and TRBJ2-4; a possible D gene is TRBD1 (6 bases). Trimming took 2 bases from V and 1 from J, leaving 12 bases between them. This CDR3 is 16 amino acids long. Per the germline V gene, CDR1 is LNHDA and CDR2 is SQIVND (reference sequence). CDR3 bases: TGTGCCAGTAGTATATTGTCAGGGGCTGCCAAAAACATTCAGTACTTC. Protein: CASSILSGAAKNIQYF. The variable domain in full, completed from reference TRBV19 and TRBJ2-4, reads DGGITQSPKYLFRKEGQNVTLSCEQNLNHDAMYWYRQDPGQGLRLIYYSQIVNDFQKGDIAEGYSVSREKKESFPLTVTSAQKNPTAFYLCASSILSGAAKNIQYFGAGTRLSVL.

The genes are TRBV6-6 and TRBJ2-7, with 10 positions matching TRBD1. Germline lookup yields CDR1 MNHNY and CDR2 SVGAGI (reference sequence). The CDR3 runs 13 residues. With V trimmed by 5 bases and J by 3 bases, 1 base remained unmatched. The CDR3 DNA sequence: TGTGCCAGCAGTAGGGACAGGGGCTACGAGCAGTACTTC. This sequence encodes CASSRDRGYEQYF.

This chain connects TRBV5-1 to TRBJ2-1; TRBD1 might be the D (5 bases). The CDR3 has 16 residues. Germline CDR1 is SGHRS and CDR2 is YFSETQ. Trimming took off 4 bases at V and 0 bases at J, with 14 bases between the two ends. CDR3 loop: CASSPRQSSSYNEQFF. CDR3 bases: TGCGCCAGCAGCCCCCGACAGAGTAGCTCCTACAATGAGCAGTTCTTC.

The chain has TRBV18 and TRBJ1-1, with 7 bases matching TRBD1. The CDR3 consists of 16 residues. Trimming cost V 3 bases and J 2 bases; bases outside gene matches: 9. Germline CDR1 and CDR2: KGHSH and LQKENI. This CDR3 is CASSPPFGTVNTEAFF. The CDR3 DNA sequence: TGTGCCAGCTCACCCCCTTTTGGGACAGTAAACACTGAAGCTTTCTTT.

The rearrangement joins TRBV28 to TRBJ1-1; D call uncertain. Germline-derived CDR1 and CDR2 are MDHEN and SYDVKM. This CDR3 is 15 amino acids long. The V gene lost 6 bases and the J gene lost 0 bases, with 14 bases spanning the gap. The CDR3 is CASRTRLQLNTEAFF. CDR3 in DNA: TGTGCCAGCAGAACGCGACTGCAACTGAACACTGAAGCTTTCTTT.

The gene calls are TRBV28 and TRBJ1-6; 7 nucleotides align to TRBD1. J gave up 0 bases and V 6 bases, and 8 bases lay outside the gene matches. The germline V gene has CDR1 MDHEN and CDR2 SYDVKM. The CDR3 is 17 residues long. In DNA form, the CDR3 reads TGTGCCAGCAGATTAGGGGGCCCGAGCTCCTATAATTCACCCCTCCACTTT. It yields the protein CASRLGGPSSYNSPLHF.

The V gene is TRBV5-4, the J gene TRBJ2-5, with 10 bases fitting TRBD2. Trimming took 0 bases from V and 5 from J; bases not matched to a gene: 7. The CDR3 length is 16 residues. Germline CDR1 and CDR2: SGHNT and YYREEE (reference sequence). Written as DNA, the CDR3 is TGTGCCAGCAGCTTGGAGCCGGGACTAGCGAGGGAGACCCAGTACTTC. Protein product: CASSLEPGLARETQYF.

This clone was detected a few times. This rearrangement joins TRBV5-6 to TRBJ1-2; D may be TRBD1 (6 bases). There are 14 residues in the CDR3. V gave up 3 bases and J gave up 4 bases, with 13 bases separating them. Germline CDR1 reads SGHDT; CDR2 reads YYEEEE. The DNA for the CDR3 is TGTGCCAGCAGCTCACAACAGGGTACCTATGGCTACACCTTC. Translation gives CASSSQQGTYGYTF.

The V call is TRBV19, the J call TRBJ2-2; 7 nucleotides line up with TRBD2. V trimming: 4 bases; J trimming: 1 base; junction bases outside the gene matches: 3. The CDR3 is made up of 15 amino acids. CDR1 is LNHDA, CDR2 SQIVND, per germline (reference sequence). CDR3 in amino acids: CASSNQRENTGELFF. The CDR3 DNA is TGTGCCAGTAGTAACCAGCGGGAGAACACCGGGGAGCTGTTTTTT.

The chain carries TRBV18 and TRBJ1-2; no clear D gene. Looked up from germline, CDR1 is KGHSH and CDR2 is LQKENI. The CDR3 has 15 residues. Trimming removed 3 bases from V and 4 bases from J, with 15 bases in between. The DNA of the CDR3 is TGTGCCAGCTCACCCCCGTCCGGGGTAGGCTATGGCTACACCTTC. It yields the protein CASSPPSGVGYGYTF.

The gene calls are TRBV5-4 and TRBJ1-1; no definite D call. Germline V CDR1 and CDR2: SGHNT, YYREEE (reference sequence). The CDR3 consists of 13 residues. Trimming removed 1 base from V and 3 bases from J, with 7 bases in between. DNA of the CDR3: TGTGCCAGCAGCTTGACAGCGGACACTGAAGCTTTCTTT. Translated: CASSLTADTEAFF.

This clone has just a few counts. The gene calls are TRBV5-1 and TRBJ2-7, with 14 bases identical to TRBD2. Germline V gene lookup returns CDR1 SGHRS and CDR2 YFSETQ. Unmatched junction bases numbered 9, after V lost 4 bases and J lost 9 bases. The CDR3 runs 15 residues. The CDR3 nucleotides are TGCGCCAGCAGCCCGACTAGCGGGAGGGCCTCAGGGCAGTACTTC. This translates into CASSPTSGRASGQYF.

Here the CDR3 reads CSFYSSNTEAFF. Written as DNA, the CDR3 is TGCAGCTTTTACAGCTCGAACACTGAAGCTTTCTTT. V usage is TRBV29-1 and J usage is TRBJ1-1; no clear D. This CDR3 region has 12 residues. Trimming cost V 8 bases and J 1 base, with 11 bases left between them. Germline lookup yields CDR1 SQVTM and CDR2 ANQGSEA.

This clone was counted between two and nine times. Written as DNA, the CDR3 is TGTGCCAGCAGCAAAGGGAAGGGACAGGGTACGTCGCCCCAGCATTTT. This codes for CASSKGKGQGTSPQHF. V and J are TRBV21-1 and TRBJ1-5; no DNA check was done on the table's D call, TRBD1. TRBV21-1 is labeled a pseudogene. This CDR3 is 16 amino acids long.

This clone appeared a few times. This chain links TRBV11-3 with TRBJ2-1, with TRBD2 matching over 8 bases. The CDR3 is made up of 13 amino acids. Germline CDR1 reads SGHNT; CDR2 reads YENEEA. Trimming removed 6 bases from V and 2 bases from J; junction bases left unmatched: 0. The chain's CDR3 is CASSSGTYNEQFF. The CDR3 region has the DNA TGTGCCAGCAGTAGCGGGACCTACAATGAGCAGTTCTTC.

The chain carries TRBV4-1 and TRBJ1-1, with TRBD1 matching 11 bases. The CDR3 runs to 19 residues. J was trimmed by 0 bases and V by 0 bases; bases with no gene match: 9. Germline V gives CDR1 MGHRA, CDR2 YSYEKL. CDR3 DNA: TGCGCCAGCAGCCAAGAAGCAATGGACAGGGGGCAGGTGAACACTGAAGCTTTCTTT. As protein: CASSQEAMDRGQVNTEAFF.

This clone was counted only a few times. The chain is built from TRBV5-1 and TRBJ2-3; the D gene is possibly TRBD1 (6 bases). Between the trimmed V and J ends, which lost 0 bases and 5 bases, there was a span of 16 bases. CDR1 and CDR2 from the germline V gene are SGHRS and YFSETQ. This CDR3 spans 16 amino acids. The CDR3 bases are TGCGCCAGCAGCTTGGTGGACAGAGGTTTCAGAGATACGCAGTATTTT. It codes for CASSLVDRGFRDTQYF. The variable domain in full, with the rest retrieved from reference TRBV5-1 and TRBJ2-3, is KAGVTQTPRYLIKTRGQQVTLSCSPISGHRSVSWYQQTPGQGLQFLFEYFSETQRNKGNFPGRFSGRQFSNSRSEMNVSTLELGDSALYLCASSLVDRGFRDTQYFGPGTRLTVL.

The CDR3 DNA is TGCAGCGTTGAAGATCCGCCCGTCCCGGGTGGCTACACCTTC. This gives the protein CSVEDPPVPGGYTF. The chain employs TRBV29-1 and TRBJ1-2; no clear D. Germline CDR1 reads SQVTM; CDR2 reads ANQGSEA. CDR3 length: 14 amino acids. Trimming removed 0 bases from V and 7 bases from J, with 15 bases in between.

V usage is TRBV7-3 and J usage is TRBJ2-2; D possibly corresponds to TRBD2 (6 bases). Trimming took 2 bases from V and 5 from J, leaving 15 bases between them. CDR3 length equals 16 residues. Germline lookup yields CDR1 SGHTA and CDR2 FQGTGA. This CDR3 is CASSLPRAGWTGELFF. CDR3 in DNA: TGTGCCAGCAGCTTACCCCGAGCGGGTTGGACCGGGGAGCTGTTTTTT.

The rearrangement joins TRBV19 to TRBJ1-2; D gene ambiguous. The CDR3 has 15 amino acids. The V end was cut by 0 bases, the J end by 4 bases, with 12 bases between. CDR1 LNHDA and CDR2 SQIVND come from the germline V gene (reference sequence). CDR3 amino acids: CASSIDGGTGYGYTF. CDR3 coding DNA: TGTGCCAGTAGTATAGATGGCGGTACGGGCTATGGCTACACCTTC.

The V gene is TRBV18, the J gene TRBJ2-1, with 11 bases aligning to TRBD2. After removal of 1 base from V and 10 bases from J, the junction contained 9 bases not matched to a gene. The length of the CDR3 is 16 residues. Germline loops: CDR1 KGHSH, CDR2 LQKENI. CDR3: CASSPQGTSGPQEQFF. In DNA, the CDR3 is TGTGCCAGCTCACCACAGGGGACTAGCGGCCCCCAGGAGCAGTTCTTC. Variable domain in full (rest from reference TRBV18 and TRBJ2-1): NAGVMQNPRHLVRRRGQEARLRCSPMKGHSHVYWYRQLPEEGLKFMVYLQKENIIDESGMPKERFSAEFPKEGPSILRIQQVVRGDSAAYFCASSPQGTSGPQEQFFGPGTRLTVL.

Details on this clone: Other DNA sequences in the same sample also yield this CDR3. This chain joins TRBV5-1 and TRBJ2-1; 16 positions agree with TRBD2. The V gene's germline CDR1 is SGHRS and CDR2 YFSETQ. The CDR3 loop spans 17 amino acids. V gave up 4 bases and J gave up 6 bases; unmatched junction bases: 7. This CDR3 reads CASSPGTSGRGVNEQFF. The CDR3 DNA is TGCGCCAGCAGCCCCGGGACTAGCGGGAGGGGTGTCAATGAGCAGTTCTTC.

This chain links TRBV5-1 with TRBJ2-5, with D maybe TRBD2 (5 bases). The germline gives CDR1 SGHRS, CDR2 YFSETQ. The ends were cut back, 2 bases at V and 4 bases at J, with 18 bases in the middle. The CDR3 length is 16 residues. CDR3 DNA sequence: TGCGCCAGCAGCTTTCGACCAGGAGGAGGTATAGAGACCCAGTACTTC. This codes for CASSFRPGGGIETQYF.

This sequence joins TRBV6-5 and TRBJ2-1, with TRBD2 as a possible D gene (6 bases). Germline V lookup: CDR1 MNHEY, CDR2 SVGAGI. This CDR3 is 13 amino acids long. Between the trimmed V and J ends, which lost 6 bases and 13 bases, there was a span of 19 bases. As DNA, the CDR3 is TGTGCCAGCAGCTCGAGAGTAGCGGAACCCCAGTTCTTC. Translated, it gives CASSSRVAEPQFF.

This clone was seen only once. This chain joins TRBV28 and TRBJ1-5; D is ambiguous. The length of the CDR3 is 12 residues. V was clipped by 6 bases and J by 7 bases, with 10 bases between them. Germline V CDR1 and CDR2: MDHEN, SYDVKM. The CDR3 spells CASRGGDQPQHF. As DNA, the CDR3 is TGTGCCAGCAGAGGCGGCGACCAGCCCCAGCATTTT.

This clone was observed once. Written as DNA, the CDR3 is TGTGCCATCACCGAAACAGGGTTACGGGGTGGCTACACCTTC. Protein product: CAITETGLRGGYTF. The chain links TRBV10-3 to TRBJ1-2, with D tentatively TRBD1 (6 bases). V was pared by 7 bases and J by 7 bases, with 19 bases between. The germline CDR1 and CDR2 sequences are ENHRY and SYGVKD. The CDR3 totals 14 residues.

This chain joins TRBV6-1 and TRBJ2-1, with 12 positions matching TRBD2. CDR1 and CDR2 (germline): MNHNS, SASEGT. This CDR3 contains 17 residues. The V segment lost 4 bases and the J segment 6 bases; nucleotides outside the gene matches: 10. The CDR3 region is CASSAYQSSGRGNEQFF. The CDR3 DNA reads TGTGCCAGCAGTGCCTATCAGTCTAGCGGGAGGGGCAATGAGCAGTTCTTC.

This clone was seen only a few times. The CDR3 DNA sequence: TGTGCCAGCTCACCACTCGGGGAGACCCAGTACTTC. Its translation is CASSPLGETQYF. The chain recombines TRBV18 with TRBJ2-5, with D uncertain. This CDR3 has 12 amino acids. Germline V gene sequence: CDR1 KGHSH, CDR2 LQKENI. V was cut by 1 base and J by 5 bases, with 5 bases left in between.

The chain combines TRBV19 with TRBJ2-7; 9 positions agree with TRBD2. CDR3 size: 18 residues. V was pared by 5 bases and J by 2 bases, with 16 bases of the junction left unmatched. Looked up from germline, CDR1 is LNHDA and CDR2 is SQIVND (reference sequence). In DNA form, the CDR3 reads TGTGCCAGTAGTCTCCACGCCTACGGACTAGCGACTCCCTACGAGCAGTACTTC. Protein sequence: CASSLHAYGLATPYEQYF.